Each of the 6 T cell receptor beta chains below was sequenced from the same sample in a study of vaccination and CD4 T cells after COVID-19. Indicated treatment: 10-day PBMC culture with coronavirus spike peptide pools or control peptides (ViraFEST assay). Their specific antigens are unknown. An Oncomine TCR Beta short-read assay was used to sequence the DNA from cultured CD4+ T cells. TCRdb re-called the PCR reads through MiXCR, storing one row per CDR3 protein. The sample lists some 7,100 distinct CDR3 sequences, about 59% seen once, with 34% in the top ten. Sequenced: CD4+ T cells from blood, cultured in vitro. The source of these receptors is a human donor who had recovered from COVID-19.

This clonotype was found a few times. The chain's CDR3 is CASSGALVGTDTQYF. CDR3 sequence (DNA): TGTGCCAGCAGTGGGGCCCTAGTAGGAACAGATACGCAGTATTTT. The chain combines TRBV6-1 with TRBJ2-3; D gene ambiguous. In germline, CDR1 is MNHNS, CDR2 SASEGT. The CDR3 runs to 15 residues. Trimming took off 4 bases at V and 3 bases at J, with 14 bases between the two ends.

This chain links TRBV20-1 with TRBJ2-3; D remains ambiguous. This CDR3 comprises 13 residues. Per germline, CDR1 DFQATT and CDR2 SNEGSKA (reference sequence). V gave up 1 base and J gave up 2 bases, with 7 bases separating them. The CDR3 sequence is CSARGRTTDTQYF. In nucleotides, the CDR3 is TGCAGTGCTAGAGGGCGGACCACAGATACGCAGTATTTT.

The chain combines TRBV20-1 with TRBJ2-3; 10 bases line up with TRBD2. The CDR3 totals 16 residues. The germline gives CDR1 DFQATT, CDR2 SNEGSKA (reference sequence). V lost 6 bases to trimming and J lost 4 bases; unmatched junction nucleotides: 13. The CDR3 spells CSAPIRTSGLADTQYF. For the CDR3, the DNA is TGCAGTGCCCCAATTCGGACTAGCGGCCTTGCAGATACGCAGTATTTT.

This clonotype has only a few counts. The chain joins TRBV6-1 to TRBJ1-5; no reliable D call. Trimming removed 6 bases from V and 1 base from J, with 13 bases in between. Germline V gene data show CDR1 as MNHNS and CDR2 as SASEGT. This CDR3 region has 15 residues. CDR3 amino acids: CASSPPGLSNQPQHF. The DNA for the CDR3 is TGTGCCAGCAGCCCCCCAGGTCTCAGCAATCAGCCCCAGCATTTT.

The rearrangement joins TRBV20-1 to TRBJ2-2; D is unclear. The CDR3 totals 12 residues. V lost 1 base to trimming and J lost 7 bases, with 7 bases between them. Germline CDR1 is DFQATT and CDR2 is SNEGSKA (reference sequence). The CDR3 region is CSARGGFGELFF. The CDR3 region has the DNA TGCAGTGCTAGAGGGGGTTTCGGGGAGCTGTTTTTT.

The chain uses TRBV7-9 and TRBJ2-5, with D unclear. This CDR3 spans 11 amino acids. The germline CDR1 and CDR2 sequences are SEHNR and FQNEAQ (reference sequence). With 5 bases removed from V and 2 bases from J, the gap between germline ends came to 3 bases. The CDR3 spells CASSPQETQYF. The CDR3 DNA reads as TGTGCCAGCAGCCCACAAGAGACCCAGTACTTC. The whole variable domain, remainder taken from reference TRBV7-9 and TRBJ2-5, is DTGVSQNPRHKITKRGQNVTFRCDPISEHNRLYWYRQTLGQGPEFLTYFQNEAQLEKSRLLSDRFSAERPKGSFSTLEIQRTEQGDSAMYLCASSPQETQYFGPGTRLLVL.